Following are 31 T cell receptor beta chains from one sample sequenced in a study of blood T cell repertoires in COVID-19. Assay used: immunoSEQ multiplex PCR; TCRdb lists only in-frame clones, some missing. This table holds about 350,000 clones, roughly 89% found once. Material: peripheral blood. These TCRs come from a woman in her sixties or seventies with COVID-19, enrolled during active disease.

The V and J genes are TRBV15 and TRBJ1-2; the D gene is possibly TRBD1 (6 bases). Per the germline V gene, CDR1 is LNHNV and CDR2 is YYDKDF (reference sequence). V shed 0 bases and J shed 4 bases, with 12 bases lying between them. CDR3 length: 15 amino acids. Here the CDR3 DNA reads TGTGCCACCAGCAGAGATCAAGGGGGTACCTATGGCTACACCTTC. It is translated as CATSRDQGGTYGYTF.

The rearrangement links TRBV12-5 to TRBJ1-1; D gene ambiguous. V was shortened by 6 bases and J by 1 base, with 6 bases between the two germline ends. The CDR3 length is 12 residues. CDR1 is LGHNT and CDR2 is FRNRAP in the germline V gene. CDR3 region: CASGHTNTEAFF. The CDR3 DNA reads as TGTGCTAGTGGACATACGAACACTGAAGCTTTCTTT. Filled out from reference TRBV12-5 and TRBJ1-1, the complete variable domain reads DARVTQTPRHKVTEMGQEVTMRCQPILGHNTVFWYRQTMMQGLELLAYFRNRAPLDDSGMPKDRFSAEMPDATLATLKIQPSEPRDSAVYFCASGHTNTEAFFGQGTRLTVV.

CDR3 residues: CASSGGTGKPDTQYF. Written as DNA, the CDR3 is TGCGCCAGCAGTGGGGGGACAGGGAAGCCGGATACGCAGTATTTT. The rearrangement joins TRBV10-2 to TRBJ2-3; the match to TRBD1 covers 9 bases. Germline V gives CDR1 WSHSY, CDR2 SAAADI. The CDR3 has 15 amino acids. Trimming removed 4 bases from V and 6 bases from J; junction bases left unmatched: 8.

This chain links TRBV5-1 with TRBJ1-4; possible D gene TRBD1, 6 bases. The CDR3 has 17 residues. The V gene lost 4 bases and the J gene lost 4 bases, with 20 bases spanning the gap. Germline V gene lookup returns CDR1 SGHRS and CDR2 YFSETQ. The CDR3 DNA is TGCGCCAGCAGCCCTACGCCGGACAGAGGGCATAATGAAAAACTGTTTTTT. This codes for CASSPTPDRGHNEKLFF.

The chain recombines TRBV18 with TRBJ1-1; D remains ambiguous. Germline V gene sequence: CDR1 KGHSH, CDR2 LQKENI. This CDR3 is built from 15 residues. Trimming shortened V by 0 bases and J by 10 bases, and 18 bases separated the two germline ends. CDR3 amino acids: CASSPPSMTTDLAFF. The DNA of the CDR3 is TGTGCCAGCTCACCACCTTCTATGACTACGGATCTAGCTTTCTTT. Supplemented by reference TRBV18 and TRBJ1-1, the full variable domain reads NAGVMQNPRHLVRRRGQEARLRCSPMKGHSHVYWYRQLPEEGLKFMVYLQKENIIDESGMPKERFSAEFPKEGPSILRIQQVVRGDSAAYFCASSPPSMTTDLAFFGQGTRLTVV.

This sequence joins TRBV30 and TRBJ1-1; possible D gene TRBD1, 5 bases. V was cut by 0 bases and J by 3 bases, with 8 bases left in between. CDR3 length: 13 residues. Germline assignment: CDR1 GTSNPN and CDR2 SVGIG (reference sequence). CDR3 in DNA: TGTGCCTGGAGTGTAACCAGGGACACTGAAGCTTTCTTT. The encoded protein is CAWSVTRDTEAFF.

V gene TRBV9 combines with J gene TRBJ1-5; 7 nucleotides match TRBD1. The CDR3 runs to 15 residues. V lost 0 bases and J lost 6; bases outside the gene matches: 6. The germline gives CDR1 SGDLS, CDR2 YYNGEE. CDR3 residues: CASSVGAGGFQPQHF. In DNA, the CDR3 is TGTGCCAGCAGCGTAGGGGCAGGGGGTTTTCAGCCCCAGCATTTT. The full variable domain, completed using reference TRBV9 and TRBJ1-5, is DSGVTQTPKHLITATGQRVTLRCSPRSGDLSVYWYQQSLDQGLQFLIQYYNGEERAKGNILERFSAQQFPDLHSELNLSSLELGDSALYFCASSVGAGGFQPQHFGDGTRLSIL.

On this clone: The germline gene is not matched at one end of the junction; a read error may be the cause. Other DNA sequences of this sample code for an identical CDR3. The rearrangement joins TRBV7-2 to TRBJ1-3, with TRBD1 as a possible D gene (5 bases). CDR1 is SGHTA, CDR2 FQGNSA, per germline. This CDR3 has 15 residues. CDR3 sequence (DNA): TGCGCCAGCAGCTTTTCACCGGGATGGGGGGACACCATATATTTT. Its translation: CASSFSPGWGDTIYF.

CDR3 region: CASSPGTGVGYEQFF. The CDR3 DNA is TGTGCCAGCAGCCCCGGGACAGGGGTAGGTTATGAGCAGTTCTTC. The V call is TRBV3-1 (or the pseudogene TRBV3-2), the J call TRBJ2-1, with 10 bases identical to TRBD1. V lost 4 bases, J lost 8 bases, and 8 bases stayed unmatched. Per the germline V gene, CDR1 is LGHDT and CDR2 is YNNKEL (reference sequence). CDR3 size: 15 residues.

This chain uses TRBV19 with TRBJ1-4; 10 bases are a match to TRBD1. Germline V gene sequence: CDR1 LNHDA, CDR2 SQIVND (reference sequence). The CDR3 runs to 15 residues. Unmatched junction bases numbered 8, after V lost 5 bases and J lost 8 bases. The CDR3 DNA reads as TGTGCCAGTAGTCGGCCGGGACAGGGGATCGAAAAACTGTTTTTT. Translation gives CASSRPGQGIEKLFF.

The V call is TRBV6-5, the J call TRBJ2-7; D uncertain. Germline loops: CDR1 MNHEY, CDR2 SVGAGI. CDR3 size: 14 residues. Trimming cost V 6 bases and J 12 bases, with 24 bases left between them. CDR3 sequence reads: CASRDVATPGAVYF. CDR3 nucleotide sequence: TGTGCCAGCAGGGATGTAGCTACTCCCGGCGCAGTGTACTTC.

The V gene is TRBV5-1, the J gene TRBJ1-1; D is unclear. There are 15 residues in the CDR3. The germline CDR1 and CDR2 sequences are SGHRS and YFSETQ. V lost 4 bases and J 1 base, leaving 14 bases between the germline ends. In nucleotides, the CDR3 is TGCGCCAGCAGCATGTTCAACCCCGGGAACACTGAAGCTTTCTTT. Its protein is CASSMFNPGNTEAFF.

This sequence joins TRBV28 and TRBJ1-2; D uncertain. Germline V CDR1 and CDR2: MDHEN, SYDVKM. The CDR3 consists of 15 residues. The V end was cut by 6 bases, the J end by 4 bases, with 18 bases between. The CDR3 nucleotides read TGTGCCAGCAGCCAACTTCTCGATCGCGGCTATGGCTACACCTTC. Translated: CASSQLLDRGYGYTF.

The chain has TRBV6-6 and TRBJ1-5; 9 bases are shared with TRBD1. Germline V gives CDR1 MNHNY, CDR2 SVGAGI (reference sequence). The V gene end was trimmed by 7 bases and the J gene end by 3 bases; junction bases not matched to a gene: 10. The CDR3 spans 16 residues. The CDR3 DNA is TGTGCCAGCAATCCTACAGGGGGCTCCCTCAATCAGCCCCAGCATTTT. It codes for CASNPTGGSLNQPQHF.

The rearrangement uses TRBV5-4 and TRBJ1-5, with D perhaps TRBD1 (5 bases). The germline V and J ends were trimmed by 4 bases and 3 bases, with 14 bases remaining between them. The CDR3 is 15 amino acids. CDR1 and CDR2 (germline): SGHNT, YYREEE (reference sequence). CDR3 region: CASSRGVGDNQPQHF. CDR3 bases: TGTGCCAGCAGCCGCGGGGTAGGGGACAATCAGCCCCAGCATTTT.

The genes are TRBV19 and TRBJ2-3; 8 positions match TRBD1. The length of the CDR3 is 15 residues. The J segment lost 4 bases and the V segment lost 3 bases, leaving 6 bases of the junction unmatched. Looked up from germline, CDR1 is LNHDA and CDR2 is SQIVND (reference sequence). In DNA form, the CDR3 reads TGTGCCAGTAGTATGCCCGGACAGGGACCAGATACGCAGTATTTT. Translation: CASSMPGQGPDTQYF.

The rearrangement uses TRBV5-6 and TRBJ1-1; 8 bases align to TRBD1. Trimming at V came to 1 base and at J to 5 bases, leaving 4 bases not matched to a gene. CDR3 length: 14 amino acids. Germline-derived CDR1 and CDR2 are SGHDT and YYEEEE. CDR3 nucleotides: TGTGCCAGCAGCTTGCAGGGGGCGCGTACTGAAGCTTTCTTT. This sequence encodes CASSLQGARTEAFF.

This clone has a single count. V and J are TRBV5-8 and TRBJ1-2; D may be TRBD1 (5 bases). V gave up 2 bases and J gave up 4 bases, with 18 bases separating them. CDR3 length: 16 residues. Germline V gives CDR1 SGHTS, CDR2 YDEGEE. CDR3 sequence (DNA): TGTGCCAGCAGCTTCCTTATTGGGGTGACAGCCTATGGCTACACCTTC. Protein product: CASSFLIGVTAYGYTF.

As for this clone: Other DNA sequences of this sample code for an identical CDR3. V gene TRBV5-1 combines with J gene TRBJ1-6; the match to TRBD1 covers 8 bases. The trim removed 4 bases at V and 9 bases at J, leaving 6 bases unmatched. Looked up from germline, CDR1 is SGHRS and CDR2 is YFSETQ. This CDR3 contains 14 residues. CDR3 loop: CASSPGQGFSPLHF. CDR3 DNA: TGCGCCAGCAGCCCCGGACAGGGATTTTCACCCCTCCACTTT.

The rearrangement uses TRBV12-5 and TRBJ2-3; 8 bases map to TRBD1. Trimming took 5 bases from V and 4 from J; bases not matched to a gene: 11. Per the germline V gene, CDR1 is LGHNT and CDR2 is FRNRAP. This CDR3 region has 16 residues. The CDR3 is CASGLYTGGPADTQYF. CDR3 bases: TGTGCTAGTGGTCTGTATACAGGGGGGCCGGCAGATACGCAGTATTTT.

The chain links TRBV5-1 to TRBJ1-2; D is perhaps TRBD1 (6 bases). Germline V lookup: CDR1 SGHRS, CDR2 YFSETQ. V gave up 6 bases and J gave up 6 bases, with 18 bases separating them. CDR3 length equals 14 residues. CDR3 loop: CASTVGGAGDGYTF. The CDR3 DNA follows: TGCGCCAGCACGGTGGGGGGCGCGGGGGATGGCTACACCTTC.

V usage is TRBV29-1 and J usage is TRBJ2-1; a weak D match, TRBD2 (5 bases). From germline, CDR1 is SQVTM and CDR2 ANQGSEA. V lost 5 bases and J lost 8, with 16 bases in between. CDR3 length: 13 residues. CDR3 sequence: CSVSVLVNYEQFF. CDR3 bases: TGCAGCGTTTCCGTACTAGTTAACTATGAGCAGTTCTTC.

This clone has only one observation. This chain uses TRBV7-9 with TRBJ1-4; tentatively, D is TRBD1 (5 bases). Trimming pared 1 base from V and 10 bases from J, leaving 13 bases between. This CDR3 spans 14 amino acids. Germline CDR1 is SEHNR and CDR2 is FQNEAQ (reference sequence). The CDR3 spells CASSLVRSGGKLFF. CDR3 in DNA: TGTGCCAGCAGCTTAGTTCGGAGCGGGGGAAAACTGTTTTTT.

Of note for this clone: The sample has other DNA sequences that encode this CDR3 too. This chain links TRBV13 with TRBJ2-3; the D is unclear. V lost 5 bases to trimming and J lost 0 bases, with 3 bases between them. Germline CDR1 PRHDT, CDR2 FYEKMQ (reference sequence). The CDR3 covers 12 residues. DNA for the CDR3: TGTGCCAGCAGCCCTAGCACAGATACGCAGTATTTT. Its translation is CASSPSTDTQYF.

This rearrangement joins TRBV5-4 to TRBJ1-4; 11 bases map to TRBD1. CDR3 length equals 16 residues. From germline, CDR1 is SGHNT and CDR2 YYREEE (reference sequence). After removal of 0 bases from V and 6 bases from J, the junction contained 4 bases not matched to a gene. The CDR3 spells CASSLGTGGGDEKLFF. In nucleotides, the CDR3 is TGTGCCAGCAGCTTGGGGACAGGGGGCGGAGATGAAAAACTGTTTTTT.

This clone was detected only a few times. The chain is built from TRBV6-5 and TRBJ2-7; D is perhaps TRBD2 (6 bases). V dropped 6 bases and J dropped 3 bases, with 15 bases sitting between them. The CDR3 is made up of 14 amino acids. CDR1 is MNHEY, CDR2 SVGAGI, per germline. The CDR3 coding sequence is TGTGCCAGCAGGTTACCGGGACTGAACTACGAGCAGTACTTC. Amino acid sequence: CASRLPGLNYEQYF.

The chain combines TRBV27 with TRBJ2-1; the match to TRBD2 covers 16 bases. The germline gives CDR1 MNHEY, CDR2 SMNVEV (reference sequence). The CDR3 is 21 amino acids. With V trimmed by 6 bases and J by 0 bases, 14 bases remained unmatched. In DNA form, the CDR3 reads TGTGCCAGCAGCCGTATTACTTCCGGGACTAGCGGGGGGGCCTCCTACAATGAGCAGTTCTTC. Its translation: CASSRITSGTSGGASYNEQFF.

V gene TRBV4-2 combines with J gene TRBJ1-1; 8 nucleotides align to TRBD1. The CDR3 consists of 15 residues. Trimming at V came to 0 bases and at J to 4 bases, leaving 4 bases not matched to a gene. Germline-derived CDR1 and CDR2 are LGHNA and YNFKEQ. In DNA, the CDR3 is TGTGCCAGCAGCCAAGATAACAGGGGGAGCACTGAAGCTTTCTTT. Translating it yields CASSQDNRGSTEAFF.

This chain links TRBV6-5 with TRBJ2-5; possibly TRBD2 for D (7 bases). This CDR3 is built from 16 residues. Germline assignment: CDR1 MNHEY and CDR2 SVGAGI. V lost 0 bases and J 5 bases, leaving 16 bases between the germline ends. CDR3 sequence: CASSYSAGASEETQYF. The CDR3 DNA follows: TGTGCCAGCAGTTACTCGGCGGGGGCCTCTGAGGAGACCCAGTACTTC.

The rearrangement joins TRBV18 to TRBJ1-2; TRBD1 is a possible D gene (5 bases). This CDR3 has 15 amino acids. The V gene's germline CDR1 is KGHSH and CDR2 LQKENI. Trimming cost V 0 bases and J 6 bases, with 14 bases left between them. CDR3 loop: CASSPPGVVSHGYTF. The CDR3 coding sequence is TGTGCCAGCTCACCACCAGGGGTAGTTTCCCATGGCTACACCTTC.

The CDR3 loop reads CASSFDRDTYGYTF. Here the CDR3 DNA reads TGTGCCAGCAGCTTCGACAGGGATACGTATGGCTACACCTTC. V usage is TRBV5-4 and J usage is TRBJ1-2; 7 bases are a match to TRBD1. Germline trimming cut 2 bases from V and 5 bases from J; bases unmatched to any gene: 6. The CDR3 runs 14 residues. In germline, CDR1 is SGHNT, CDR2 YYREEE (reference sequence).